This record concerns one TCR beta chain sequence. No antigen is known for it. The length of the CDR3 is 11 residues. The germline V gene encodes CDR1 SGHNT and CDR2 YYREEE (reference sequence). The V gene lost 9 bases and the J gene lost 9 bases, with 13 bases spanning the gap. This specimen belongs to a study of cytomegalovirus exposure and HLA in healthy donors. Across the study: Researchers found that around 80% of a few hundred genotyped donors fell within the Caucasian-associated ancestry cluster. General study findings and limits: Presence/absence analyses assumed roughly uniform sequencing depth across donors, which may not hold. Later genetic work tied a missense DCLRE1C variant to beta-chain V and J trimming. Researchers reported from a later analysis that most CMV-associated TCR beta chains appeared HLA-restricted.

PCR involved 60 Vbeta and 13 Jbeta primers. Assay used: immunoSEQ multiplex PCR; TCRdb lists only in-frame clones, some missing. This sample has some 110,000 clones, with around 66% found just once. Material for sequencing was PBMCs. The chain couples TRBV5-4 to TRBJ2-1; possibly TRBD2 for D (5 bases). This clonotype was obtained from a woman between 35 and 50 years old in good health and CMV-seropositive. Here the CDR3 reads CATASDSEQFF. The CDR3 DNA sequence: TGTGCCACCGCGTCGGACTCTGAGCAGTTCTTC.